These 3 T cell receptor beta chains came from one sample sequenced in a study of T-cell memory formation after mild COVID-19. TCRdb used MiXCR to reprocess the 5' RACE reads, holding one entry per CDR3 protein. The repertoire holds 100,000 to 150,000 distinct CDR3 sequences, approximately 16% seen once, with more than 11% in the top ten. The sequencing input was PBMCs or a T cell subset sorted from them (not recorded which). The receptors come from an adult woman who had mild COVID-19 (a few samples of this study predate the infection). Cell type and time point are not known.

This clonotype turned up a few times. The chain recombines TRBV28 with TRBJ2-1, with D perhaps matching TRBD1 or TRBD2 (6 bases each). CDR3 length: 13 residues. Per germline, CDR1 MDHEN and CDR2 SYDVKM. The V and J ends lost 7 bases and 7 bases respectively, with 14 bases between them. CDR3 residues: CASIGGGKNEQFF. The CDR3 DNA reads as TGTGCCAGCATCGGAGGGGGTAAGAATGAGCAGTTCTTC.

J is TRBJ2-4 and V is TRBV29-1, with D possibly TRBD2 on 6 matching bases. The V end was cut by 4 bases, the J end by 7 bases, with 20 bases between. Germline assignment: CDR1 SQVTM and CDR2 ANQGSEA. The CDR3 length is 15 residues. The CDR3 sequence: CSVVEGMRFFNIQYF. The CDR3 nucleotides are TGCAGCGTTGTGGAGGGGATGCGGTTTTTCAACATTCAGTACTTC. Filled out from reference TRBV29-1 and TRBJ2-4, the complete variable domain reads SAVISQKPSRDICQRGTSLTIQCQVDSQVTMMFWYRQQPGQSLTLIATANQGSEATYESGFVIDKFPISRPNLTFSTLTVSNMSPEDSSIYLCSVVEGMRFFNIQYFGAGTRLSVL.

The rearrangement links TRBV6-1 to TRBJ2-7; TRBD1 is a possible D gene (6 bases). V was clipped by 0 bases and J by 4 bases, with 16 bases between them. Per the germline V gene, CDR1 is MNHNS and CDR2 is SASEGT. The CDR3 spans 16 residues. The CDR3 region is CASSEAPTGMGYEQYF. CDR3 nucleotide sequence: TGTGCCAGCAGTGAAGCCCCAACAGGGATGGGGTACGAGCAGTACTTC.